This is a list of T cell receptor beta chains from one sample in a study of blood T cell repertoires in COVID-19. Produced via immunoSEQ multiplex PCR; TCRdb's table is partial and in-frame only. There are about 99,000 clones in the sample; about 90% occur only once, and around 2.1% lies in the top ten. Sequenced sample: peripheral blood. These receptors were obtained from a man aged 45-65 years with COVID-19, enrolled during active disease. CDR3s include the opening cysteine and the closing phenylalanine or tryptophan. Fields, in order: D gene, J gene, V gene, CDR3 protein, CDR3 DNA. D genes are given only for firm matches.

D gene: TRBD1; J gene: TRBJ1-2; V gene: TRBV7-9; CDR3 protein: CASSFSADRGDYGYTF; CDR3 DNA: TGTGCCAGCAGCTTCTCCGCGGACAGGGGGGACTATGGCTACACCTTC
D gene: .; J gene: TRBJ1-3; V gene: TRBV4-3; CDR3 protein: CASSQKSTVNSGNTIYF; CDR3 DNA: TGCGCCAGCAGCCAAAAATCGACAGTTAACTCTGGAAACACCATATATTTT
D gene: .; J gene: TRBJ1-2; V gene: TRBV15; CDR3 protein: CATSSQGQSYPYGYTF; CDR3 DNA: TGTGCCACCAGCAGTCAGGGGCAGTCCTACCCCTATGGCTACACCTTC
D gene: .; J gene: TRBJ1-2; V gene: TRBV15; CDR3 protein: CATSSQGRGGYTF; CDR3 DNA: TGTGCCACCAGCAGCCAGGGGAGGGGTGGCTACACCTTC
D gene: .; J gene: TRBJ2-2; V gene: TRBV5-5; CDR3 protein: CASSYQGIRGTGELFF; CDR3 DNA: TGTGCCAGCAGTTACCAGGGAATCCGAGGCACCGGGGAGCTGTTTTTT
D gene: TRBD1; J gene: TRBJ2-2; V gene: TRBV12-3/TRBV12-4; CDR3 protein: CASSDRVGELFF; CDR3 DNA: TGTGCCAGCAGCGACAGGGTTGGGGAGCTGTTTTTT
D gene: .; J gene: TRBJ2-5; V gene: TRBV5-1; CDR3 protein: CASSSWSTKETQYF; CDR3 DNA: TGCGCCAGCAGCAGCTGGAGTACCAAAGAGACCCAGTACTTC
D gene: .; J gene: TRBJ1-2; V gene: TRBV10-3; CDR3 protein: CAISERLRGNYGYTF; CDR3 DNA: TGTGCCATCAGTGAGAGGTTAAGGGGAAACTATGGCTACACCTTC
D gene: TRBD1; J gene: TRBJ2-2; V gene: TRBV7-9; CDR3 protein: CASGGQGVTGELFF; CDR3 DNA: TGTGCCAGCGGAGGACAGGGTGTCACCGGGGAGCTGTTTTTT
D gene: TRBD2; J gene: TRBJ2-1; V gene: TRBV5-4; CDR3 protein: CASSDPSGGAGNEQFF; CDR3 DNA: TGTGCCAGCAGCGACCCTAGCGGGGGGGCGGGGAATGAGCAGTTCTTC